This T cell receptor beta chain was documented in a study of CD8 T cells in ankylosing spondylitis. Study observations and caveats: The disease-linked clones had a CD8+ phenotype and low blood frequencies. Previous work reported some of these motif variants in the synovial fluid and blood of reactive arthritis. Within ankylosing spondylitis blood, a TCR beta motif made up of roughly eight highly homologous variants appeared to be characteristic.

The CDR3 is made up of 12 amino acids. The V and J ends lost 2 bases and 6 bases respectively, with 5 bases between them. Per the germline V gene, CDR1 is SGHTA and CDR2 is FQGNSA. This clonotype came up many times. Its antigen is as yet unknown. It was by quantitative 5'-RACE with molecular barcodes that TCR beta libraries were made. Each CDR3 protein gets one entry after TCRdb re-called the 5' RACE reads with MiXCR. The sample has about 190,000 distinct CDR3 sequences, under 15% seen once. The source is a female donor with ankylosing spondylitis or in good health (not recorded which). Source material: blood, either unsorted or a sorted T cell fraction (not recorded which). The V gene is TRBV7-2, the J gene TRBJ2-1; no clear D. The CDR3 is CASSLLSNEQFF. In nucleotides, the CDR3 is TGTGCCAGCAGCTTATTAAGCAATGAGCAGTTCTTC.